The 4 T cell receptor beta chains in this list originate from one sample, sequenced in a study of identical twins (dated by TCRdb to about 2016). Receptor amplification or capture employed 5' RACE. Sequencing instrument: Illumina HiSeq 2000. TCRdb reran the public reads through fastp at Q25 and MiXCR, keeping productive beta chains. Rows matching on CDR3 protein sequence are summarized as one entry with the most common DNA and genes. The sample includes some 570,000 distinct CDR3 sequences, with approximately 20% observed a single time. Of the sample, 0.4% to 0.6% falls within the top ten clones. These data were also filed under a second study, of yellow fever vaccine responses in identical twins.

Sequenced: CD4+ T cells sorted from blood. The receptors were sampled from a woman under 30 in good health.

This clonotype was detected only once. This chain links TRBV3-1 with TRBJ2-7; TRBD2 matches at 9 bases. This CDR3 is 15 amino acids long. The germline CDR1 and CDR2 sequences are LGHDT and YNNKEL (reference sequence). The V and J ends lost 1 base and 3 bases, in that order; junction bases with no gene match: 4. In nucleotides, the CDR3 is TGTGCCAGCAGCCAAGCCGGGACTAGCAGCTACGAGCAGTACTTC. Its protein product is CASSQAGTSSYEQYF.

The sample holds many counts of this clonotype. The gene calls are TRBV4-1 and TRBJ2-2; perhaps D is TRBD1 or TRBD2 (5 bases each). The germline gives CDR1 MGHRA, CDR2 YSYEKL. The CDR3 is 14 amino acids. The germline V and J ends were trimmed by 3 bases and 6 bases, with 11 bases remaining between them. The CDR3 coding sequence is TGCGCCAGCAGCCAGGGAGCAGGGTCCGGGGAGCTGTTTTTT. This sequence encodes CASSQGAGSGELFF.

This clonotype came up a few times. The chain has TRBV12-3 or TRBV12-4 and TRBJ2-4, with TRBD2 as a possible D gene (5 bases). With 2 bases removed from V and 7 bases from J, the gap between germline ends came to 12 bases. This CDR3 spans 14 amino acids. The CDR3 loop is CASSLRLAGNIQYF. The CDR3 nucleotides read TGTGCCAGCAGTTTAAGGCTAGCTGGCAACATTCAGTACTTC.

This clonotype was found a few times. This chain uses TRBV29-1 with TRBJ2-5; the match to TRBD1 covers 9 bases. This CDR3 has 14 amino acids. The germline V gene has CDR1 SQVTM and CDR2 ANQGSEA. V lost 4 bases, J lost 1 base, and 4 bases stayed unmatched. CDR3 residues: CSVADRGTQETQYF. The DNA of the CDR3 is TGCAGCGTTGCCGACAGGGGGACCCAAGAGACCCAGTACTTC.